Following are 18 T cell receptor beta chains from one sample sequenced in a study of cytomegalovirus exposure and HLA in healthy donors. Primers included in the PCR were 60 Vbeta and 13 Jbeta primers. Profiling relied on immunoSEQ multiplex PCR, and the TCRdb table lists in-frame clones only, not all of them. The repertoire holds tens of thousands of clones, with about three quarters as singletons. The source material was PBMCs. The receptors here all came from a male donor in good health and CMV-seropositive.

This clone was seen just once. The J gene is TRBJ2-1, the V gene TRBV29-1; no clear D gene. The CDR3 extends over 13 amino acids. Germline V gene lookup returns CDR1 SQVTM and CDR2 ANQGSEA. V was shortened by 7 bases and J by 1 base, with 11 bases between the two germline ends. The CDR3, as DNA: TGCAGCGCGGCCCAGGATTCCTACAATGAGCAGTTCTTC. This gives the protein CSAAQDSYNEQFF.

This clone was picked up a small number of times. V is TRBV10-2 and J is TRBJ1-5, with D hard to call. Germline CDR1 and CDR2: WSHSY and SAAADI. Trimming stripped 1 base from V and 4 bases from J, with 5 bases between. The length of the CDR3 is 13 residues. Here the CDR3 DNA reads TGCGCCAGCAGTGAGTATGAGAATCAGCCCCAGCATTTT. It translates to CASSEYENQPQHF.

The J gene is TRBJ2-6, the V gene TRBV27; 9 bases match TRBD1. The germline CDR1 and CDR2 sequences are MNHEY and SMNVEV (reference sequence). There are 19 residues in the CDR3. V was clipped by 5 bases and J by 0 bases; unmatched bases: 11. CDR3 sequence: CASSPARDRVSSGANVLTF. The CDR3 nucleotides are TGTGCCAGCAGTCCAGCCCGGGACAGGGTCTCCTCTGGGGCCAACGTCCTGACTTTC.

The chain uses TRBV9 and TRBJ2-3; D gene ambiguous. Trimming removed 0 bases from V and 1 base from J, with 6 bases in between. The CDR3 has 14 residues. CDR1 is SGDLS, CDR2 YYNGEE, per germline. The CDR3 DNA is TGTGCCAGCAGCGTAGCGGGTCGCACAGATACGCAGTATTTT. This sequence encodes CASSVAGRTDTQYF. The whole variable domain, remainder taken from reference TRBV9 and TRBJ2-3, is DSGVTQTPKHLITATGQRVTLRCSPRSGDLSVYWYQQSLDQGLQFLIQYYNGEERAKGNILERFSAQQFPDLHSELNLSSLELGDSALYFCASSVAGRTDTQYFGPGTRLTVL.

This clone showed up just a few times. This chain connects TRBV27 to TRBJ1-6, with unresolved D. The ends were cut back, 4 bases at V and 6 bases at J, with 16 bases in the middle. This CDR3 has 16 residues. The germline CDR1 and CDR2 sequences are MNHEY and SMNVEV (reference sequence). The CDR3 is CASSSAPLGPNSPLHF. DNA of the CDR3: TGTGCCAGCAGTTCAGCACCCTTGGGCCCTAATTCACCCCTCCACTTT.

The rearrangement joins TRBV27 to TRBJ2-2, with a tentative D call TRBD2 (5 bases). V lost 5 bases and J 7 bases, leaving 14 bases between the germline ends. The germline V gene has CDR1 MNHEY and CDR2 SMNVEV (reference sequence). The CDR3 contains 14 residues. CDR3: CASSPRAGHGELFF. As DNA, the CDR3 is TGTGCCAGCAGTCCCCGGGCGGGCCACGGGGAGCTGTTTTTT.

The V gene is TRBV11-3, the J gene TRBJ1-3, with D possibly being TRBD1 (5 bases). CDR1 is SGHNT and CDR2 is YENEEA in the germline V gene. The CDR3 consists of 15 residues. V lost 5 bases and J lost 2, with 13 bases in between. In DNA form, the CDR3 reads TGTGCCAGCAGCCCCGGTGAAGGGGCTGGAAACACCATATATTTT. Encoded protein: CASSPGEGAGNTIYF.

V and J are TRBV6-4 and TRBJ2-2; possibly TRBD1 for D (6 bases). Looked up from germline, CDR1 is MRHNA and CDR2 is SNTAGT. V gave up 5 bases and J gave up 7 bases, with 14 bases separating them. The CDR3 covers 14 residues. Here the CDR3 reads CASSTGTNNGELFF. The CDR3 nucleotides read TGTGCCAGCAGTACCGGGACAAATAACGGGGAGCTGTTTTTT.

This clone turned up a few times. This rearrangement joins TRBV5-1 to TRBJ2-7, with 14 nucleotides matching TRBD2. Losses at the gene ends were 0 bases for V and 9 bases for J; bases not matched to a gene: 8. The germline V gene encodes CDR1 SGHRS and CDR2 YFSETQ. CDR3 length equals 16 residues. CDR3 coding DNA: TGCGCCAGCAGCTTGGCCGCGGGACTAGCGGGAGTTGGGCAGTACTTC. It is translated as CASSLAAGLAGVGQYF.

The chain employs TRBV5-1 and TRBJ2-1; TRBD2 agrees at 15 bases. V was pared by 1 base and J by 2 bases, with 4 bases of the junction left unmatched. The CDR3 is 18 amino acids. Germline CDR1 is SGHRS and CDR2 is YFSETQ. CDR3 region: CASSLYRTSGGAYNEQFF. CDR3 bases: TGCGCCAGCAGCTTGTATCGGACTAGCGGGGGGGCCTACAATGAGCAGTTCTTC.

The CDR3 here is CASSRTSGLQETQYF. The CDR3 DNA reads TGTGCCAGCAGCCGGACTAGCGGATTACAAGAGACCCAGTACTTC. The chain recombines TRBV6-6 with TRBJ2-5; 10 positions match TRBD2. V lost 6 bases and J lost 2; bases outside the gene matches: 6. There are 15 residues in the CDR3. The germline V gene has CDR1 MNHNY and CDR2 SVGAGI (reference sequence).

CDR3 sequence: CAWSNSDRRYTF. CDR3 sequence (DNA): TGTGCCTGGAGTAACTCCGACAGGCGCTACACCTTC. The chain has TRBV30 and TRBJ1-2, with D possibly TRBD1 on 6 matching bases. CDR1 and CDR2 (germline): GTSNPN, SVGIG (reference sequence). Trimming shortened V by 2 bases and J by 9 bases, and 13 bases separated the two germline ends. This CDR3 region has 12 residues.

This clone was seen more than once but under ten times. This rearrangement joins TRBV27 to TRBJ1-1; D gene uncertain. Trimming removed 7 bases at V and 1 base at J, with 13 bases between. Germline CDR1 MNHEY, CDR2 SMNVEV (reference sequence). CDR3 size: 14 residues. DNA of the CDR3: TGTGCCAGCAAACTAGTTCGGGGGAACACTGAAGCTTTCTTT. Translation gives CASKLVRGNTEAFF.

The chain links TRBV4-1 to TRBJ2-5, with 8 bases that match TRBD1. The length of the CDR3 is 15 residues. Germline-derived CDR1 and CDR2 are MGHRA and YSYEKL. The trim removed 4 bases at V and 8 bases at J, leaving 12 bases unmatched. The CDR3 region is CASSPIGQGKRTQYF. For the CDR3, the DNA is TGCGCCAGCAGCCCCATAGGACAGGGAAAGAGAACCCAGTACTTC.

The rearrangement links TRBV7-2 to TRBJ2-5; 8 nucleotides agree with TRBD2. V lost 0 bases, J lost 3 bases, and 12 bases stayed unmatched. Germline V gene sequence: CDR1 SGHTA, CDR2 FQGNSA. The CDR3 runs 18 residues. Here the CDR3 reads CASSLALWRGVEEETQYF. The CDR3 nucleotides read TGTGCCAGCAGCTTAGCGCTCTGGCGGGGGGTCGAGGAAGAGACCCAGTACTTC.

The table lists this clone with a few counts. The chain employs TRBV5-1 and TRBJ2-3, with 9 bases aligning to TRBD1. The length of the CDR3 is 15 residues. Germline CDR1 reads SGHRS; CDR2 reads YFSETQ. Losses at the gene ends were 3 bases for V and 5 bases for J; bases not matched to a gene: 7. The CDR3 region has the DNA TGCGCCAGCAGCTGGGGACAGGGTGCAGTAGATACGCAGTATTTT. Its translation: CASSWGQGAVDTQYF.

CDR3 sequence reads: CASRTGEANVLTF. The CDR3 DNA follows: TGCGCCAGCAGGACAGGGGAGGCCAACGTCCTGACTTTC. The chain employs TRBV5-1 and TRBJ2-6; 8 bases agree with TRBD1. Germline V gives CDR1 SGHRS, CDR2 YFSETQ. V was clipped by 5 bases and J by 6 bases; unmatched bases: 1. The CDR3 consists of 13 residues.

The chain couples TRBV19 to TRBJ2-3, with D possibly TRBD2 on 6 matching bases. V was clipped by 5 bases and J by 5 bases, with 11 bases between them. Germline loops: CDR1 LNHDA, CDR2 SQIVND (reference sequence). The CDR3 has 13 amino acids. CDR3 protein: CASSLLAGDTQYF. Written as DNA, the CDR3 is TGTGCCAGTAGTCTACTAGCCGGAGATACGCAGTATTTT.